These 5 T cell receptor beta chains were all obtained from the same sample, sequenced in a study of blood T cell repertoires in COVID-19 (TCRdb year 2020). Library prep was done by the immunoSEQ multiplex PCR assay. As stored in TCRdb, this immuneACCESS dataset retains in-frame rearrangements with V and J assigned. A fraction of the clones does not appear; measured against another copy, unresolved V genes explain less than half of the discrepancy, and the remainder lacks a known reason. The sample table lists fewer than 80,000 clones, just under 95% of them with a count of one. The leading ten clones occupy about 5.4% of the sample. Source material: peripheral blood. All receptors derive from a human donor in a cohort sampled during active COVID-19.

The genes are TRBV6-1 and TRBJ2-1; 7 bases are a match to TRBD2. Germline CDR1 reads MNHNS; CDR2 reads SASEGT. Trimming cost V 2 bases and J 4 bases; bases outside gene matches: 2. CDR3 length: 14 residues. The CDR3 nucleotides read TGTGCCAGCAGTGAACCGGGGGGTTACAATGAGCAGTTCTTC. Protein sequence: CASSEPGGYNEQFF.

The rearrangement joins TRBV11-3 to TRBJ2-5, with a tentative D call TRBD2 (5 bases). Trimming removed 1 base at V and 5 bases at J, with 11 bases between. Germline CDR1 reads SGHNT; CDR2 reads YENEEA. The CDR3 loop spans 14 amino acids. CDR3 protein: CASSLGRGSETQYF. The CDR3 DNA reads TGTGCCAGCAGCTTAGGACGAGGGAGCGAGACCCAGTACTTC.

The genes are TRBV5-5 and TRBJ1-1; TRBD1 matches 10 bases. The ends lost 3 bases at V and 0 bases at J; junction bases unmatched: 2. The CDR3 is 15 amino acids. CDR1 and CDR2 from the germline V gene are SGHKS and YYEKEE (reference sequence). CDR3 in amino acids: CASSWGQGLNTEAFF. Written as DNA, the CDR3 is TGTGCCAGCAGCTGGGGACAGGGGTTGAACACTGAAGCTTTCTTT.

This rearrangement joins TRBV6-1 to TRBJ2-7; perhaps TRBD1 as D (5 bases). CDR1 and CDR2 from the germline V gene are MNHNS and SASEGT. V was clipped by 2 bases and J by 6 bases, with 17 bases between them. The CDR3 covers 15 residues. The CDR3 region has the DNA TGTGCCAGCAGTGAAATTCCAGGGAACCCCTCCGAGCAGTACTTC. It is translated as CASSEIPGNPSEQYF.

The gene calls are TRBV25-1 and TRBJ2-3; TRBD2 aligns across 10 bases. This CDR3 comprises 16 residues. Germline V gene sequence: CDR1 MGHDK, CDR2 SYGVNS. The ends lost 4 bases at V and 0 bases at J; junction bases unmatched: 4. The CDR3 protein is CASSVKRGGSTDTQYF. Written as DNA, the CDR3 is TGTGCCAGCAGTGTCAAGCGGGGGGGTAGCACAGATACGCAGTATTTT. Supplemented by reference TRBV25-1 and TRBJ2-3, the full variable domain reads EADIYQTPRYLVIGTGKKITLECSQTMGHDKMYWYQQDPGMELHLIHYSYGVNSTEKGDLSSESTVSRIRTEHFPLTLESARPSHTSQYLCASSVKRGGSTDTQYFGPGTRLTVL.